One sample yielded the 12 T cell receptor beta chains listed below, sequenced in a study of T cells in Graves' hyperthyroidism and ophthalmopathy. TCR beta CDR3 region amplification was performed from RNA transcripts. The TCR CDR3 first-round RT-PCR relied on the HTBI primer set. TCRdb reprocessed the multiplex PCR reads with MiXCR, giving one entry per CDR3 protein. The sample includes about 600,000 distinct CDR3 sequences, around 16% of them seen just once. The sequencing input was blood. The receptors shown here come from a middle-aged woman with Graves' ophthalmopathy.

The rearrangement joins TRBV28 to TRBJ1-2, with D tentatively TRBD1 (6 bases). The germline V gene encodes CDR1 MDHEN and CDR2 SYDVKM. The CDR3 loop spans 15 amino acids. Trimming took off 2 bases at V and 8 bases at J, with 18 bases between the two ends. The CDR3 here is CASSLPRGWLEGYTF. CDR3 in DNA: TGTGCCAGCAGTTTACCCAGGGGTTGGTTGGAGGGCTACACCTTC.

This clonotype was counted ten times or more. This chain connects TRBV20-1 to TRBJ2-1, with 10 bases that match TRBD2. V shed 6 bases, J shed 7 bases, and the junction held 12 bases outside the gene matches. The CDR3 totals 15 residues. CDR1 DFQATT and CDR2 SNEGSKA come from the germline V gene (reference sequence). In nucleotides, the CDR3 is TGCAGTGCCTTCCACAGGGGACTAGCGAGAAATGAGCAGTTCTTC. This translates into CSAFHRGLARNEQFF.

This clonotype has a count of ten or more. CDR3 DNA: TGTGCCAGCAGCGGGACAGGGAACCCGAGGGAGACCCAGTACTTC. Protein product: CASSGTGNPRETQYF. This chain connects TRBV2 to TRBJ2-5; 9 bases fit TRBD1. V was pared by 6 bases and J by 5 bases, with 10 bases of the junction left unmatched. Germline loops: CDR1 SNHLY, CDR2 FYNNEI. CDR3 length equals 15 residues. The variable domain in full, completed from reference TRBV2 and TRBJ2-5, reads EPEVTQTPSHQVTQMGQEVILRCVPISNHLYFYWYRQILGQKVEFLVSFYNNEISEKSEIFDDQFSVERPDGSNFTLKIRSTKLEDSAMYFCASSGTGNPRETQYFGPGTRLLVL.

About this clonotype: This may arise from a read error, as a much more abundant clone is one base away. The V gene is TRBV20-1, the J gene TRBJ2-3, with a possible D match to TRBD1 (5 bases). V lost 0 bases, J lost 5 bases, and 12 bases lay in between. Germline loops: CDR1 DFQATT, CDR2 SNEGSKA (reference sequence). CDR3 length: 14 residues. The CDR3 DNA reads TGCAGTGCTAGAGATCGTCAGGGTCTAGATACGCAGTATTTT. Amino acid sequence: CSARDRQGLDTQYF.

V is TRBV27 and J is TRBJ2-2, with a tentative D call TRBD1 (6 bases). The length of the CDR3 is 14 residues. The germline V gene has CDR1 MNHEY and CDR2 SMNVEV (reference sequence). V dropped 5 bases and J dropped 4 bases, with 11 bases sitting between them. CDR3 amino acids: CASSATGSTGELFF. CDR3 DNA: TGTGCCAGCAGTGCAACAGGGTCCACCGGGGAGCTGTTTTTT.

The sample holds many counts of this clonotype. This chain uses TRBV5-5 with TRBJ2-5; D possibly corresponds to TRBD2 (6 bases). Trimming stripped 0 bases from V and 2 bases from J, with 14 bases between. The CDR3 is made up of 16 amino acids. Germline V gene sequence: CDR1 SGHKS, CDR2 YYEKEE (reference sequence). The CDR3, as DNA: TGTGCCAGCAGCTTGGTGGCCGGGACTTTTCAAGAGACCCAGTACTTC. It specifies CASSLVAGTFQETQYF.

This clonotype turned up a few times. This rearrangement joins TRBV11-2 to TRBJ2-3; 7 bases are a match to TRBD2. This CDR3 comprises 15 residues. The junction had 13 bases not matched to a gene; V was cut back by 4 bases and J by 9 bases. The germline CDR1 and CDR2 sequences are SGHAT and FQNNGV. CDR3 loop: CASSYGGGLTGTQYF. In nucleotides, the CDR3 is TGTGCCAGCAGCTATGGCGGGGGACTCACGGGCACGCAGTATTTT.

The sample holds many counts of this clonotype. The chain combines TRBV5-5 with TRBJ2-3, with D hard to call. CDR1 and CDR2 from the germline V gene are SGHKS and YYEKEE (reference sequence). The CDR3 loop spans 14 amino acids. V was cut by 0 bases and J by 2 bases, with 7 bases left in between. The CDR3 reads CASSLDVLTDTQYF. DNA of the CDR3: TGTGCCAGCAGCTTGGATGTTCTCACAGATACGCAGTATTTT.

This clonotype was seen many times. The rearrangement links TRBV6-1 to TRBJ2-1; the D gene could be TRBD1 or TRBD2 (6 bases each). CDR1 MNHNS and CDR2 SASEGT come from the germline V gene. The V gene lost 7 bases and the J gene lost 6 bases, with 16 bases spanning the gap. CDR3 length: 14 amino acids. CDR3: CASTNTGAFNEQFF. Here the CDR3 DNA reads TGTGCCAGCACCAACACGGGGGCTTTCAATGAGCAGTTCTTC.

This clonotype came up a few times. The chain joins TRBV9 to TRBJ1-6; D remains unclear. Trimming stripped 3 bases from V and 12 bases from J, with 16 bases between. CDR1 is SGDLS and CDR2 is YYNGEE in the germline V gene. The CDR3 is made up of 14 amino acids. The CDR3 protein is CASSAGRSAGPLHF. The CDR3 nucleotides read TGTGCCAGCAGCGCCGGCCGAAGTGCCGGACCCCTCCACTTT.

This clonotype was found a few times. The rearrangement links TRBV5-1 to TRBJ2-5; 7 bases agree with TRBD2. With V trimmed by 0 bases and J by 1 base, 3 bases remained unmatched. The CDR3 consists of 15 residues. CDR1 and CDR2 from the germline V gene are SGHRS and YFSETQ. The CDR3 nucleotides read TGCGCCAGCAGCTTGGCCGCGGGGGTCCAAGAGACCCAGTACTTC. This sequence encodes CASSLAAGVQETQYF.

This clonotype appeared a few times. J is TRBJ2-7 and V is TRBV6-1; D might be TRBD2 (5 bases). CDR1 is MNHNS, CDR2 SASEGT, per germline. This CDR3 has 15 residues. V was cut by 7 bases and J by 2 bases, with 18 bases left in between. The CDR3 sequence: CASIGPRGSAYEQYF. For the CDR3, the DNA is TGTGCCAGCATTGGGCCTCGAGGGAGTGCCTACGAGCAGTACTTC.